This is a list of T cell receptor beta chains from one sample in a study of blood T cell repertoires in COVID-19. Sequenced by immunoSEQ multiplex PCR; TCRdb stores in-frame clones only, minus some. Here the sample spans some 280,000 clones, just under 85% being singletons. Sequencing was performed on peripheral blood. These receptors originate from a woman aged 45-65 years with active or convalescent COVID-19. Each CDR3 is given with its conserved first and last residue.

v_gene: TRBV29-1; CDR3aa: CSARGAYGYTF
v_gene: TRBV4-2; CDR3aa: CASSQANRDNEKLFF
v_gene: TRBV6-5; CDR3aa: CASNYLRSNQPQHF
v_gene: TRBV27; CDR3aa: CASSDRDTDNSPLHF
v_gene: TRBV7-3; CDR3aa: CASSRQGAPGELFF
v_gene: TRBV19; CDR3aa: CASRDRVDTEAFF
v_gene: TRBV25-1; CDR3aa: CASSDPGRAYEQYF
v_gene: TRBV7-3; CDR3aa: CASSPRLAGTNNEQFF
v_gene: TRBV20-1; CDR3aa: CSASSSGRADSNEQFF
v_gene: TRBV2; CDR3aa: CASSRQGLEQYF
v_gene: TRBV5-1; CDR3aa: CASSLRLAGGYEQYF
v_gene: TRBV9; CDR3aa: CASSSSVSYNEQFF
v_gene: TRBV2; CDR3aa: CASVMEGAGSEQYF
v_gene: TRBV6-1; CDR3aa: CASSGWAISSYNSPLHF
v_gene: TRBV18; CDR3aa: CASSRTGSNTGELFF
v_gene: TRBV5-1; CDR3aa: CASSWAGTSAYNEQFF
v_gene: TRBV29-1; CDR3aa: CSANGGTLATEAFF
v_gene: TRBV2; CDR3aa: CASSVSSGQNSPLHF
v_gene: TRBV15; CDR3aa: CATAQGLGYNEQFF
v_gene: TRBV28; CDR3aa: CASTTSASYEQYF
v_gene: TRBV9; CDR3aa: CASSGGAGDGYEQYF
v_gene: TRBV9; CDR3aa: CASSSRDTGTQYF
v_gene: TRBV18; CDR3aa: CASSRQGGTEAFF
v_gene: TRBV30; CDR3aa: CAWGGSGTDTQYF
v_gene: TRBV5-4; CDR3aa: CASSPRPPGNTEAFF
v_gene: TRBV18; CDR3aa: CASSPPGRWANVLTF
v_gene: TRBV3-1/TRBV3-2; CDR3aa: CASSQDWGQGPRIF
v_gene: TRBV27; CDR3aa: CASSLSREGRTSGSEQYF
v_gene: TRBV7-9; CDR3aa: CASSPGTSRDEQYF
v_gene: TRBV7-6; CDR3aa: CASSLQQGTYGYTF
v_gene: TRBV5-6; CDR3aa: CASTGPGTLMGPYGYTF
v_gene: TRBV7-8; CDR3aa: CASSSLAGGHIQYF
v_gene: TRBV29-1; CDR3aa: CSGGGQGSGYTF
v_gene: TRBV5-4; CDR3aa: CASSLVADSGANVLTF
v_gene: TRBV25-1; CDR3aa: CASSELQPNSPLHF
v_gene: TRBV5-1; CDR3aa: CASSPQWGTGKNGYTF
v_gene: TRBV28; CDR3aa: CASSLTSTDTQYF
v_gene: TRBV5-4; CDR3aa: CASSFVLGQGVKETQYF
v_gene: TRBV6-5; CDR3aa: CASRIGTGVEKLFF
v_gene: TRBV28; CDR3aa: CASSIDGRQAGYTF
v_gene: TRBV2; CDR3aa: CASSISGYEQYF
v_gene: TRBV19; CDR3aa: CASRESSYNEQFF
v_gene: TRBV6-5; CDR3aa: CASSYDSSNTEAFF
v_gene: TRBV7-6; CDR3aa: CASSLEGQNTEAFF
v_gene: TRBV5-1; CDR3aa: CASSLAASGISYEQYF
v_gene: TRBV7-9; CDR3aa: CASSLGTGEFYEQYF
v_gene: TRBV5-6; CDR3aa: CASSLHQGHYGYTF
v_gene: TRBV6-5; CDR3aa: CASGDRDRVYGYTF
v_gene: TRBV18; CDR3aa: CASSPLRGLDYGYTF
v_gene: TRBV6-1; CDR3aa: CASSEQGSNQPQHF
v_gene: TRBV12-3/TRBV12-4; CDR3aa: CASGQNNYGYTF
v_gene: TRBV11-3; CDR3aa: CASSFRTSTDTQYF
v_gene: TRBV6-5; CDR3aa: CASSYTVAGIYEQYF